One T cell receptor beta chain is described in this entry. Its antigen is undetermined. The sample comes from a study of Ad26.COV2.S vaccination and SARS-CoV-2 variants. Clones were sequenced by immunoSEQ multiplex PCR, and TCRdb holds only the in-frame ones, with some missing. This table has about 180,000 clones, roughly 87% appearing once. This CDR3 comprises 14 residues. The V and J ends lost 3 bases and 2 bases respectively, with 7 bases between them. Germline V lookup: CDR1 LGHNA, CDR2 YNFKEQ. Study-wide points: Vaccinees and placebo recipients showed similar non-spike TCR breadth. Assessments of TCR breadth and depth may have underestimated the total T cell responses. Vaccinees showed greater spike-specific TCR breadth than placebo recipients.

This chain links TRBV4-2 with TRBJ2-2; D is unresolved. The material sequenced was peripheral blood, taken after recovery from COVID-19. The sequence came from a human donor who had recovered from COVID-19. Here the CDR3 DNA reads TGTGCCAGCAGCCAGCCGACAAACACCGGGGAGCTGTTTTTT. The encoded protein is CASSQPTNTGELFF.